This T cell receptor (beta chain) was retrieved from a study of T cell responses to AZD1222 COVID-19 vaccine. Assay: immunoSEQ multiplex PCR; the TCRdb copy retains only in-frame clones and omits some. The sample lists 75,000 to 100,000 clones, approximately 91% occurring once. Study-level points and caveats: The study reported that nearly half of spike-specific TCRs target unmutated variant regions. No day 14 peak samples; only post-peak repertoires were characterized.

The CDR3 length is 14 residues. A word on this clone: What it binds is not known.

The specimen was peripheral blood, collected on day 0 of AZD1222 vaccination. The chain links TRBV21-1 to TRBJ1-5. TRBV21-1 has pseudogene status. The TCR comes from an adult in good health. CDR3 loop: CASSPVRGNQPQHF. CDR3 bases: TGTGCCAGCAGCCCCGTCCGCGGCAATCAGCCCCAGCATTTT.